This entry lists 27 T cell receptor beta chains sequenced from one sample in a study of shared clonotypes between healthy human individuals. Naive CD8 cells lacked CD45RO and underwent positive selection for CCR7, leaving out terminally differentiated effector memory CD45RA+ cells. The table came from immunoSEQ multiplex PCR; TCRdb's copy has only in-frame clones and leaves some out. The sample yields some 2 million clones, roughly 95% seen once. Sequencing input: naive CD8+ T cells sorted from blood. These receptors were obtained from a man aged 18 to 35 in good health.

The V gene is TRBV7-6, the J gene TRBJ2-5, with 7 bases identical to TRBD2. V shed 5 bases, J shed 5 bases, and the junction held 11 bases outside the gene matches. CDR1 and CDR2 from the germline V gene are SGHVS and FNYEAQ. This CDR3 contains 15 residues. The CDR3 region is CASSVSGAETETQYF. Written as DNA, the CDR3 is TGTGCCAGCAGCGTAAGCGGGGCCGAAACGGAGACCCAGTACTTC.

The V gene is TRBV10-3, the J gene TRBJ2-7; 10 bases line up with TRBD1. Germline values: CDR1 ENHRY, CDR2 SYGVKD. The CDR3 has 12 residues. V gave up 10 bases and J gave up 4 bases; unmatched junction bases: 4. This CDR3 reads CARGQGSYEQYF. CDR3 nucleotides: TGTGCCAGGGGACAGGGGAGTTACGAGCAGTACTTC.

The chain recombines TRBV5-6 with TRBJ2-7, with D possibly matching TRBD1 (5 bases). The CDR3 contains 13 residues. Per the germline V gene, CDR1 is SGHDT and CDR2 is YYEEEE. With 5 bases removed from V and 3 bases from J, the gap between germline ends came to 12 bases. CDR3 nucleotide sequence: TGTGCCAGCAGACCCCAGGGATTCTACGAGCAGTACTTC. This sequence encodes CASRPQGFYEQYF.

This chain links TRBV5-4 with TRBJ1-6; no reliable D call. The V gene lost 1 base and the J gene lost 10 bases, with 15 bases spanning the gap. The germline CDR1 and CDR2 sequences are SGHNT and YYREEE (reference sequence). The CDR3 loop spans 15 amino acids. The CDR3 loop is CASSLIGTFRSPLHF. Written as DNA, the CDR3 is TGTGCCAGCAGCTTGATTGGTACCTTTCGGTCACCCCTCCACTTT.

V is TRBV9 and J is TRBJ1-1; TRBD1 agrees at 9 bases. With 3 bases clipped from V and 4 bases from J, the junction kept 4 bases outside the gene matches. Germline-derived CDR1 and CDR2 are SGDLS and YYNGEE. This CDR3 contains 14 residues. DNA of the CDR3: TGTGCCAGCAGCGGGACAGGGGCTTTCACTGAAGCTTTCTTT. Translated: CASSGTGAFTEAFF.

V gene TRBV5-6 combines with J gene TRBJ2-7; 8 bases match TRBD1. CDR1 and CDR2 (germline): SGHDT, YYEEEE. V lost 0 bases, J lost 5 bases, and 7 bases stayed unmatched. The length of the CDR3 is 15 residues. The CDR3, as DNA: TGTGCCAGCAGCTTGGTACAGGGGGGAGGACACGAGCAGTACTTC. This gives the protein CASSLVQGGGHEQYF.

The chain links TRBV4-2 to TRBJ2-3; 12 bases are a match to TRBD2. The CDR3 covers 17 residues. Germline values: CDR1 LGHNA, CDR2 YNFKEQ. Losses at the gene ends were 0 bases for V and 6 bases for J; bases not matched to a gene: 7. CDR3 bases: TGTGCCAGCAGCCAAGACCCGACTAGCGGGAGTAGTGATACGCAGTATTTT. Amino acids: CASSQDPTSGSSDTQYF.

V and J are TRBV29-1 and TRBJ1-1; no clear D gene. Germline V gene sequence: CDR1 SQVTM, CDR2 ANQGSEA. The CDR3 has 12 amino acids. Trimming removed 2 bases at V and 1 base at J, with 5 bases between. The CDR3: CSVERGNTEAFF. CDR3 in DNA: TGCAGCGTTGAACGGGGGAACACTGAAGCTTTCTTT.

The chain recombines TRBV7-8 with TRBJ2-7; 10 positions match TRBD1. CDR3 length: 16 residues. The V gene end was trimmed by 4 bases and the J gene end by 2 bases; junction bases not matched to a gene: 8. Germline V CDR1 and CDR2: SGHVS, FQNEAQ. For the CDR3, the DNA is TGTGCCAGCAGCTCAACGACCGGGACAGGGGCCTACGAGCAGTACTTC. Residues: CASSSTTGTGAYEQYF.

Only one count was recorded for this clone. CDR3 bases: TGTGCCAGCAGTTTAGCAGGGGTCTTGGAGCAGTACTTC. This encodes CASSLAGVLEQYF. The chain employs TRBV28 and TRBJ2-7, with D perhaps TRBD1 (6 bases). Trimming took off 2 bases at V and 7 bases at J, with 12 bases between the two ends. Germline V gene sequence: CDR1 MDHEN, CDR2 SYDVKM. The CDR3 is 13 residues long. Full variable domain (missing parts from reference TRBV28 and TRBJ2-7): DVKVTQSSRYLVKRTGEKVFLECVQDMDHENMFWYRQDPGLGLRLIYFSYDVKMKEKGDIPEGYSVSREKKERFSLILESASTNQTSMYLCASSLAGVLEQYFGPGTRLTVT.

This clone appeared once. CDR3 in amino acids: CASSFGTSQYTGELFF. The CDR3 DNA is TGTGCCAGCAGCTTCGGGACTAGTCAGTACACCGGGGAGCTGTTTTTT. The chain has TRBV7-6 and TRBJ2-2; 8 bases agree with TRBD2. Germline values: CDR1 SGHVS, CDR2 FNYEAQ. The CDR3 totals 16 residues. Trimming cost V 3 bases and J 3 bases; bases outside gene matches: 6.

This chain connects TRBV5-1 to TRBJ2-7; the match to TRBD1 covers 8 bases. Germline CDR1 reads SGHRS; CDR2 reads YFSETQ. V lost 2 bases, J lost 2 bases, and 6 bases stayed unmatched. This CDR3 comprises 15 residues. This CDR3 is CASSFGGQGTYEQYF. The CDR3 DNA reads TGCGCCAGCAGCTTCGGCGGACAGGGTACCTACGAGCAGTACTTC.

The chain joins TRBV5-6 to TRBJ2-7, with D hard to call. Trimming removed 7 bases from V and 5 bases from J, with 16 bases in between. Germline V CDR1 and CDR2: SGHDT, YYEEEE. This CDR3 has 13 residues. The CDR3 loop is CASGDGEPHEQYF. The CDR3 DNA is TGTGCCAGCGGGGATGGGGAACCCCACGAGCAGTACTTC.

The chain recombines TRBV5-6 with TRBJ2-1; no reliable D call. V shed 0 bases and J shed 4 bases, with 5 bases lying between them. The CDR3 consists of 13 residues. CDR1 and CDR2 from the germline V gene are SGHDT and YYEEEE. The CDR3 DNA is TGTGCCAGCAGCTTGGTTGTTTACAATGAGCAGTTCTTC. Translating it yields CASSLVVYNEQFF.

The rearrangement joins TRBV7-8 to TRBJ1-4, with TRBD1 as a possible D gene (6 bases). Germline V CDR1 and CDR2: SGHVS, FQNEAQ. V dropped 5 bases and J dropped 0 bases, with 10 bases sitting between them. The CDR3 contains 15 residues. CDR3 sequence reads: CASSPGTTTNEKLFF. In DNA, the CDR3 is TGTGCCAGCAGCCCCGGGACAACAACTAATGAAAAACTGTTTTTT.

The chain links TRBV30 to TRBJ2-5; the D gene is possibly TRBD2 (6 bases). TRBJ2-7 explains the end of the DNA better; the J call may be wrong. Looked up from germline, CDR1 is GTSNPN and CDR2 is SVGIG (reference sequence). The CDR3 spans 15 residues. Here the CDR3 reads CAWSVPAGSSYEQYF. The CDR3 nucleotides are TGTGCCTGGAGTGTACCAGCGGGCAGCTCCTACGAGCAGTACTTC.

Concerning this clone itself: The identical CDR3 is also encoded by other nucleotide sequences in the sample. This chain joins TRBV4-1 and TRBJ2-5; D possibly corresponds to TRBD1 (5 bases). This CDR3 contains 15 residues. Germline CDR1 reads MGHRA; CDR2 reads YSYEKL. The V gene lost 0 bases and the J gene lost 1 base, with 9 bases spanning the gap. The CDR3 loop reads CASSQDRGSQETQYF. As DNA, the CDR3 is TGCGCCAGCAGCCAAGATAGGGGTTCCCAAGAGACCCAGTACTTC.

This rearrangement joins TRBV13 to TRBJ2-7; tentative D call: TRBD1 (6 bases). Germline loops: CDR1 PRHDT, CDR2 FYEKMQ (reference sequence). V was trimmed by 7 bases and J by 0 bases, leaving 10 bases between them. The CDR3 is 13 residues long. For the CDR3, the DNA is TGTGCCAGCAAACAGGGAAGCTCCTACGAGCAGTACTTC. Translation gives CASKQGSSYEQYF.

This clone was recorded once. This chain connects TRBV28 to TRBJ2-1; D might be TRBD1 (5 bases). The germline V gene encodes CDR1 MDHEN and CDR2 SYDVKM. This CDR3 has 14 residues. V lost 6 bases, J lost 3 bases, and 12 bases lay in between. CDR3 sequence reads: CASRFSQGYNEQFF. The CDR3 DNA reads TGTGCCAGCAGATTTTCTCAGGGCTACAATGAGCAGTTCTTC.

This chain connects TRBV5-5 to TRBJ2-7; D is perhaps TRBD2 (5 bases). V lost 0 bases, J lost 2 bases, and 12 bases lay in between. The CDR3 is 15 residues long. Germline V gives CDR1 SGHKS, CDR2 YYEKEE (reference sequence). CDR3 in amino acids: CASSLGNSVAYEQYF. CDR3 sequence (DNA): TGTGCCAGCAGCTTGGGAAATAGCGTAGCCTACGAGCAGTACTTC. Full variable domain (rest looked up from reference TRBV5-5 and TRBJ2-7): DAGVTQSPTHLIKTRGQQVTLRCSPISGHKSVSWYQQVLGQGPQFIFQYYEKEERGRGNFPDRFSARQFPNYSSELNVNALLLGDSALYLCASSLGNSVAYEQYFGPGTRLTVT.

The chain has TRBV7-9 and TRBJ2-3; D is uncertain. V shed 3 bases and J shed 2 bases, with 15 bases lying between them. The V gene's germline CDR1 is SEHNR and CDR2 FQNEAQ (reference sequence). The CDR3 is 16 residues long. Here the CDR3 reads CASSFDLDGTTDTQYF. As DNA, the CDR3 is TGTGCCAGCAGCTTCGATCTGGACGGCACCACAGATACGCAGTATTTT.

The gene calls are TRBV10-3 and TRBJ2-1, with TRBD2 as a possible D gene (5 bases). Trimming removed 6 bases from V and 8 bases from J, with 14 bases in between. There are 13 residues in the CDR3. Germline V gene data show CDR1 as ENHRY and CDR2 as SYGVKD. The DNA for the CDR3 is TGTGCCATCAGGGAAAGTCGGGGTGATGAGCAGTTCTTC. It yields the protein CAIRESRGDEQFF.

About this clone itself: The same CDR3 arises from other DNA sequences in this sample as well. CDR3 nucleotide sequence: TGTGCCAGCAGCCCGGGACAGGGGTCCTACGAGCAGTACTTC. It translates to CASSPGQGSYEQYF. V usage is TRBV6-5 and J usage is TRBJ2-7, with 10 nucleotides matching TRBD1. Per the germline V gene, CDR1 is MNHEY and CDR2 is SVGAGI. There are 14 residues in the CDR3. V gave up 6 bases and J gave up 1 base; unmatched junction bases: 3.

The genes are TRBV5-5 and TRBJ2-7; D might be TRBD2 (6 bases). Germline loops: CDR1 SGHKS, CDR2 YYEKEE (reference sequence). Trimming shortened V by 3 bases and J by 2 bases, and 9 bases separated the two germline ends. CDR3 length: 13 residues. The CDR3 bases are TGTGCCAGCAGCTACGGGAGTACCTACGAGCAGTACTTC. Protein: CASSYGSTYEQYF.

This clone was observed a few times. This rearrangement joins TRBV4-1 to TRBJ1-1; the D gene is possibly TRBD1 (5 bases). Trimming shortened V by 4 bases and J by 5 bases, and 14 bases separated the two germline ends. Looked up from germline, CDR1 is MGHRA and CDR2 is YSYEKL. The CDR3 extends over 14 amino acids. CDR3 DNA sequence: TGCGCCAGCAGCCGTTCAGTGGGGGAAACTGAAGCTTTCTTT. Its translation is CASSRSVGETEAFF.

This chain links TRBV5-1 with TRBJ2-7; 7 bases agree with TRBD1. Trimming cost V 5 bases and J 3 bases; bases outside gene matches: 14. Germline lookup yields CDR1 SGHRS and CDR2 YFSETQ. The CDR3 is made up of 16 amino acids. CDR3 sequence reads: CASSFEQGFLYYEQYF. The DNA of the CDR3 is TGCGCCAGCAGTTTCGAACAGGGGTTCCTATACTACGAGCAGTACTTC.

This chain joins TRBV15 and TRBJ2-5; maybe TRBD2 (5 bases). The V end was cut by 2 bases, the J end by 4 bases, with 11 bases between. The CDR3 is made up of 14 amino acids. Germline V gene data show CDR1 as LNHNV and CDR2 as YYDKDF (reference sequence). CDR3 loop: CATSRLANGETQYF. CDR3 nucleotides: TGTGCCACCAGCAGACTAGCTAATGGAGAGACCCAGTACTTC.